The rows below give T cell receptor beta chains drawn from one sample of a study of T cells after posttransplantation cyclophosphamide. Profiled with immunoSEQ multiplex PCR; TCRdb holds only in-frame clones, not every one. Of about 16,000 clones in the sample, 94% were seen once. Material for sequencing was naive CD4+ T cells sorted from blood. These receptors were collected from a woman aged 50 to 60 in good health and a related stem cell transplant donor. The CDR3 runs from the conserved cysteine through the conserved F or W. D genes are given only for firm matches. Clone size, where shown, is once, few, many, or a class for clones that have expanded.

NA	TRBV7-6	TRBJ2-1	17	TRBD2	CASSLQAGGPPLNEQFF	TGTGCCAGCAGCTTACAAGCGGGAGGGCCTCCTCTGAATGAGCAGTTCTTC
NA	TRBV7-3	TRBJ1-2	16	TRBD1	CASSPQRRDRGGGYTF	TGTGCCAGCAGCCCACAAAGACGGGACAGGGGAGGCGGCTACACCTTC
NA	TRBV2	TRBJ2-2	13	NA	CASRPRGTGELFF	TGTGCCAGCAGGCCCAGGGGTACCGGGGAGCTGTTTTTT
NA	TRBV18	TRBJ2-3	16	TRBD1	CASSVVGTGSTDTQYF	TGTGCCAGCTCAGTAGTAGGGACAGGGAGCACAGATACGCAGTATTTT
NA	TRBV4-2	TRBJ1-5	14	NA	CASSQGQGYEPQHF	TGTGCCAGCAGCCAAGGGCAGGGGTACGAGCCCCAGCATTTT
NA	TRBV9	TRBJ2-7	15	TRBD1	CASSADRGSSYEQYF	TGTGCCAGCAGCGCCGACAGGGGGAGCTCCTACGAGCAGTACTTC
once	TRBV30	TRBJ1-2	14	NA	CAWSFGQITYGYTF	TGTGCCTGGAGTTTTGGACAGATTACCTATGGCTACACCTTC
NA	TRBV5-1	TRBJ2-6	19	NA	CASSRTFTGTRSGANVLTF	TGCGCCAGCAGCCGGACTTTCACCGGGACACGCTCTGGGGCCAACGTCCTGACTTTC
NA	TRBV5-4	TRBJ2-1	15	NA	CASSLAKGLRAEQFF	TGTGCCAGCAGCTTGGCCAAGGGATTGAGGGCTGAGCAGTTCTTC
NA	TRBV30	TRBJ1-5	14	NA	CAWSGTGSHQPQHF	TGTGCCTGGAGTGGAACAGGGAGTCATCAGCCCCAGCATTTT
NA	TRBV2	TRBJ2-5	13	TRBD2	CASKPSGRETQYF	TGTGCCAGCAAGCCTAGCGGGAGAGAGACCCAGTACTTC
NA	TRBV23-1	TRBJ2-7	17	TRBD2	CASSQLRLAGGPFEQYF	TGCGCCAGCAGTCAATTACGGCTTGCGGGAGGGCCTTTCGAGCAGTACTTC
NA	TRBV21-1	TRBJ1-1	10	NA	CASSVGTGAF	NA
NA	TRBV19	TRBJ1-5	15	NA	CASRGAGTRNQPQHF	TGTGCCAGTAGGGGGGCAGGGACACGGAATCAGCCCCAGCATTTT
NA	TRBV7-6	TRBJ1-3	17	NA	CASSLDEFREPGNTIYF	TGTGCCAGCAGCTTAGACGAATTCAGGGAACCCGGAAACACCATATATTTT
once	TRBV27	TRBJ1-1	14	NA	CASSRDIRGTEAFF	TGTGCCAGCAGTCGGGACATAAGGGGCACTGAAGCTTTCTTT
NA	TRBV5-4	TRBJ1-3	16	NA	CASSLDPRVAGNTIYF	TGTGCCAGCAGCTTGGACCCCCGGGTGGCCGGAAACACCATATATTTT
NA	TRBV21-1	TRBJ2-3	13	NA	CASSKASTDTQYF	TGTGCCAGCAGCAAGGCTAGCACAGATACGCAGTATTTT
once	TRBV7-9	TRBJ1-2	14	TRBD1	CASSRDRGLDGYTF	TGTGCCAGCAGCCGCGACAGGGGGCTAGATGGCTACACCTTC
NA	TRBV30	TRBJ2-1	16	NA	CAWSEGGTGYSNEQFF	TGTGCCTGGAGTGAGGGGGGGACGGGTTATAGTAATGAGCAGTTCTTC
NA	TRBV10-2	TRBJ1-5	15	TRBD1	CASSSTGGDGQPQHF	TGCGCCAGCAGTTCCACAGGGGGCGATGGGCAGCCCCAGCATTTT
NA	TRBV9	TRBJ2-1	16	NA	CASSLTPGHLSNEQFF	TGTGCCAGCAGCTTAACACCGGGACACCTCTCCAATGAGCAGTTCTTC
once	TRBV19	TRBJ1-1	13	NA	CASSITGNTEAFF	TGTGCCAGTAGTATAACGGGGAACACTGAAGCTTTCTTT
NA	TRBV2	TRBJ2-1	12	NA	CASTTNSNEQFF	TGTGCCAGCACAACGAATAGTAATGAGCAGTTCTTC
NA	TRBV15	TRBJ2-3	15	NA	CATSRAGLNTDTQYF	TGCGCCACCAGCAGAGCAGGACTCAACACAGATACGCAGTATTTT
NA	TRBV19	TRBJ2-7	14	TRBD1	CASSRQGFGYEQYF	TGTGCCAGTAGCCGACAGGGATTTGGCTACGAGCAGTACTTC
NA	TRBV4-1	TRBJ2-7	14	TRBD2	CASSRLADSYEQYF	TGCGCCAGCAGCCGACTAGCGGACAGCTACGAGCAGTACTTC
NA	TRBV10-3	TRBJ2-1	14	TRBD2	CAISLREGPNEQFF	TGTGCCATCAGTCTGCGGGAGGGTCCAAATGAGCAGTTCTTC
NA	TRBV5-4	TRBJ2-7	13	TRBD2	CASSPGTTYEQYF	TGTGCCAGCAGCCCCGGGACTACCTACGAGCAGTACTTC
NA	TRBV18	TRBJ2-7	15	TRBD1	CASSPPGQGGYEQYF	TGTGCCAGCTCACCACCGGGACAGGGAGGCTACGAGCAGTACTTC
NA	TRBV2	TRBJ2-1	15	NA	CASSLSVSSYNEQFF	TGTGCCAGCAGTCTTAGCGTGAGCTCCTACAATGAGCAGTTCTTC
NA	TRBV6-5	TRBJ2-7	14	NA	CASRHSGGRGEQYF	TGTGCCAGCAGACACTCCGGGGGTCGCGGCGAGCAGTACTTC
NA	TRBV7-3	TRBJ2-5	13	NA	CASSSRRGETQYF	TGTGCCAGCAGCTCCCGCCGGGGTGAGACCCAGTACTTC
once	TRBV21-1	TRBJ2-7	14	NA	CATTSQNRENEQYF	TGTGCCACAACCTCCCAAAACAGGGAAAACGAGCAGTACTTC
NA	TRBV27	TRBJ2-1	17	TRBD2	CASSFSNGGLAFVEQFF	TGTGCCAGCAGTTTCTCCAACGGGGGACTAGCCTTCGTTGAGCAGTTCTTC
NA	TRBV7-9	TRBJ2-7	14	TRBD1	CASTTGGLKYEQYF	TGTGCCAGCACCACAGGGGGCCTGAAATACGAGCAGTACTTC
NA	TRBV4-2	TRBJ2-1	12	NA	CASSPTRVEQFF	TGTGCCAGCAGCCCCACCCGAGTAGAGCAGTTCTTC